These 5 T cell receptor beta chains were sequenced from one sample in a study of shared clonotypes between healthy human individuals. Terminally differentiated effector memory CD45RA+ cells were excluded by CCR7 positive selection of CD45RO-negative cells. The table came from immunoSEQ multiplex PCR; TCRdb's copy has only in-frame clones and leaves some out. The table includes nearly 600,000 clones, around 95% detected once. Sequenced input: naive CD8+ T cells sorted from blood. The receptors were gathered from a woman in her twenties or thirties in good health.

V is TRBV6-1 and J is TRBJ2-7, with 7 bases fitting TRBD2. Germline trimming cut 11 bases from V and 6 bases from J; bases unmatched to any gene: 10. Germline CDR1 MNHNS, CDR2 SASEGT. The CDR3 spans 12 residues. CDR3 region: CASDAGDGEQYF. For the CDR3, the DNA is TGTGCCTCCGATGCGGGAGATGGCGAGCAGTACTTC.

This rearrangement joins TRBV5-1 to TRBJ2-2; 13 bases line up with TRBD2. The J segment lost 7 bases and the V segment lost 2 bases, leaving 14 bases of the junction unmatched. The CDR3 sequence is 19 residues long. The germline CDR1 and CDR2 sequences are SGHRS and YFSETQ. CDR3 in amino acids: CASSLPGLAGNGGSGELFF. The CDR3 coding sequence is TGCGCCAGCAGCTTACCGGGACTAGCGGGAAACGGAGGGAGCGGGGAGCTGTTTTTT.

The chain employs TRBV6-5 and TRBJ2-5, with D possibly being TRBD1 (5 bases). The J call may be faulty, since TRBJ2-7 better matches the DNA end. Looked up from germline, CDR1 is MNHEY and CDR2 is SVGAGI. This CDR3 contains 15 residues. The CDR3 spells CASSYLAGNPYEQYF. The CDR3 DNA reads as TGTGCCAGCAGTTACTTAGCAGGGAACCCCTACGAGCAGTACTTC.

This clone was seen just once. This sample includes further DNA sequences coding for the same CDR3. This sequence joins TRBV27 and TRBJ1-1; weak D call: TRBD1 (6 bases). The CDR3 runs to 14 residues. From germline, CDR1 is MNHEY and CDR2 SMNVEV (reference sequence). V was shortened by 0 bases and J by 4 bases, with 9 bases between the two germline ends. The CDR3 nucleotides are TGTGCCAGCAGTTTATCAAAGGGGGGCACTGAAGCTTTCTTT. Translated: CASSLSKGGTEAFF.

The V and J genes are TRBV15 and TRBJ2-7; no clear D gene. Germline V CDR1 and CDR2: LNHNV, YYDKDF (reference sequence). The CDR3 has 14 residues. Trimming removed 0 bases at V and 1 base at J, with 7 bases between. The CDR3 region has the DNA TGTGCCACCAGCAGAGAGAAGGGATCCTACGAGCAGTACTTC. It is translated as CATSREKGSYEQYF.